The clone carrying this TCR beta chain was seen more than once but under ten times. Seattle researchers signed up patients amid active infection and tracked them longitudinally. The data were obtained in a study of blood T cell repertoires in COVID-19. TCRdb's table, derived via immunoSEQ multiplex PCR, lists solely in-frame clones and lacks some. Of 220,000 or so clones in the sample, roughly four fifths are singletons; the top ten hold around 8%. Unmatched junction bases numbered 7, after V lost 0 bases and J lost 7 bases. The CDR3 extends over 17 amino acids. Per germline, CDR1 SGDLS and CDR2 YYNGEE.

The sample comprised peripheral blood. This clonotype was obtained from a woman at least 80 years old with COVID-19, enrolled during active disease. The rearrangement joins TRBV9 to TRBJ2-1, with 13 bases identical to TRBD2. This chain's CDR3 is CASSVGGTSGKRNEQFF. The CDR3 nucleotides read TGTGCCAGCAGCGTAGGTGGGACTAGCGGGAAGAGAAATGAGCAGTTCTTC.